This TCR beta chain is drawn from a study of blood T cell repertoires in COVID-19 (dated by TCRdb to about 2020). Looking at the study overall: Samples from collaborators originated in the United States, Italy and Spain and spanned both the acute and convalescent phases of COVID-19. The prospective study material was composed of cDNA or gDNA derived from T cells, B-cell-depleted T cells, or PBMCs. Subjects who had been exposed to COVID-19, were actively infected with it, or had recovered from it provided the deeply sampled blood TCRbeta repertoires that made up the dataset. The repertoires were released in a freely available public database intended as a resource for research on the immune response to SARS-CoV-2. Samples came from the ongoing ImmuneRACE study (first 160 participants) plus 1,254 subjects from 6 global collaborators. The sample metadata nearly always contained a de-identified subject ID, COVID-19 status, age in years and sex. Where available, HLA class I and class II types were taken from metadata supplied by the sample provider and were not determined by assay-based typing. Paper-wide results and their limitations: Clinical and demographic metadata were provided uncurated, with the amount varying by source and participant.

Enrolling through a virtual design, the prospective study's participants ranged in age from roughly 18 to 89 years and lived across 24 United States geographic areas. Cohort assignment in the prospective study relied on participant-reported clinical history from a screening survey and a study questionnaire. Recovered participants in ImmuneRACE Cohort 3 were defined by two consecutive negative NP/OP PCR tests, clearance by a healthcare professional, or resolution of symptoms. Each participant in the prospective study had whole blood, serum and a nasopharyngeal or oropharyngeal swab collected by mobile phlebotomists. Prospective study participants could optionally give additional blood draws and questionnaires over an approximately 2-month period. Before DNA extraction, prospective study blood samples were shipped either frozen or at room temperature. TCRbeta CDR3 regions were amplified from genomic DNA by means of the immunoSEQ Assay, a bias-controlled multiplex PCR. Under the source paper's analysis protocol: The number of nucleated cells in each sample was estimated from the amplification of reference gene primers within the assay. To quantify the absolute abundance of each unique TCRbeta CDR3 rearrangement, sequence reads were collapsed and filtered. For each sample, productive Simpson clonality was calculated as the square root of Simpson's diversity index over productive rearrangements. TCRdb holds this immuneACCESS table with in-frame rearrangements only. Some clones are missing; in checked studies, unresolved V genes explain under half, and the rest has no known cause. From that table come the V and J calls and clone size; the DNA was used to work out D and trimming. Within this sample are over 200,000 clones, with roughly 87% of them counted one time only. The ten largest clonotypes hold 11% of the sample.

With regard to this clone: The antigen this receptor binds is unknown. Base qualities are not recorded, but no much larger clone differs from it by a single base.

Reading from cysteine to phenylalanine, the CDR3 counts 16 amino acids. This entry keeps only the CDR3 DNA: 48 bases, framed from base 1. The germline V gene yields SGHTA for CDR1 and FQGNSA for CDR2. Trimming costs V 3 bases and J 0 bases, and their ends lie 12 bases apart. The sequence links TRBV7-2 to TRBJ1-5; a tentative D match to TRBD1 spans 6 bases. Material for sequencing was PBMCs or T cells enriched from blood (not recorded which). The receptor comes from a man aged 30-40 years who had recovered from COVID-19. Here is the DNA: TGTGCCAGCAGCTTGGGGGGGGCGTATAGCAATCAGCCCCAGCATTTT. Translated, this gives CASSLGGAYSNQPQHF.